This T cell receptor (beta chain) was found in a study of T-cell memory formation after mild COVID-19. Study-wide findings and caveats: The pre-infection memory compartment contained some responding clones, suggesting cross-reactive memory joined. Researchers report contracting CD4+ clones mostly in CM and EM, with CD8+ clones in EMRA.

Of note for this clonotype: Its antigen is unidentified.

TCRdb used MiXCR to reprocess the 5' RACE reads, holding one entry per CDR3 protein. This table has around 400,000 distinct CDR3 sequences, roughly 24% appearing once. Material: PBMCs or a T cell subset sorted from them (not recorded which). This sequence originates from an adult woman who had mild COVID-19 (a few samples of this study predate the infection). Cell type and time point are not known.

As DNA, the CDR3 is TGTGCCAGCAGTCTAAAGGGCCTTCAGCCCCAGCATTTT. Protein product: CASSLKGLQPQHF. This rearrangement joins TRBV28 to TRBJ1-5, with D hard to call. The CDR3 is made up of 13 amino acids. The ends were cut back, 5 bases at V and 6 bases at J, with 11 bases in the middle. Germline assignment: CDR1 MDHEN and CDR2 SYDVKM.